The TCR beta chain under discussion was sequenced for a study of blood T cell repertoires in COVID-19. Study-level information: From T cells, B-cell-depleted T cells, or PBMCs came the material, which was cDNA or gDNA.

Germline values: CDR1 SQVTM, CDR2 ANQGSEA. The V gene lost 4 bases and the J gene lost 2 bases, with 11 bases spanning the gap. The CDR3 sequence is 13 residues long. The table came from immunoSEQ multiplex PCR; TCRdb's copy has only in-frame clones and leaves some out. The table records about 230,000 clones, about 86% of them present only once. This TCR was recovered from an elderly man with acute or convalescent COVID-19. The sample taken for sequencing was peripheral blood. This rearrangement joins TRBV29-1 to TRBJ1-1; D perhaps matches TRBD1 (5 bases). The CDR3 coding sequence is TGCAGCGTTGGGCGACAGACTAACACTGAAGCTTTCTTT. Encoded protein: CSVGRQTNTEAFF.